This T cell receptor (beta chain) was sequenced during a study of T-cell memory formation after mild COVID-19. TCRdb itself ran the 5' RACE reads through MiXCR, one entry per CDR3 protein. The repertoire holds about 250,000 distinct CDR3 sequences, 15% seen once, with under 2.5% in the top ten. General study findings and limits: The appearance of some responding clones in pre-infection memory suggested that cross-reactive memory joined.

This clonotype was detected only a few times. Its cognate antigen is unknown. The J segment lost 4 bases and the V segment lost 6 bases, leaving 8 bases of the junction unmatched. The CDR3 has 15 residues. The chain is built from TRBV12-3 or TRBV12-4 and TRBJ1-5, with TRBD1 identical over 8 bases. The receptor was derived from an adult woman who had mild COVID-19 (a few samples of this study predate the infection). Cell type and time point are not known. Sequencing was done on a sample of PBMCs or a T cell subset sorted from them (not recorded which). As DNA, the CDR3 is TGTGCCAGCAGCCATGACAGGGGTGGGAATCAGCCCCAGCATTTT. It yields the protein CASSHDRGGNQPQHF.